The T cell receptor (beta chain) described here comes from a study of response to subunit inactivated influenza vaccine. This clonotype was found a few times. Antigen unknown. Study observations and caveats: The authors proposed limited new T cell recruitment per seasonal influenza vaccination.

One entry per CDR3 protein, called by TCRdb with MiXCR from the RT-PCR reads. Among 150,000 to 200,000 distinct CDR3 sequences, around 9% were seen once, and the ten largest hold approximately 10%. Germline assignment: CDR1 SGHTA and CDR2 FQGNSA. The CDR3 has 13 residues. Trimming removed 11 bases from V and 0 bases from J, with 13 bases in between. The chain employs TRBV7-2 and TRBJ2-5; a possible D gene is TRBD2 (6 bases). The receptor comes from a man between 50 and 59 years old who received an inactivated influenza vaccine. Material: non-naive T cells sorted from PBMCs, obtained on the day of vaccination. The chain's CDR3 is CAGSGKNQETQYF. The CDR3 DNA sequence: TGTGCCGGTAGCGGAAAAAACCAAGAGACCCAGTACTTC.